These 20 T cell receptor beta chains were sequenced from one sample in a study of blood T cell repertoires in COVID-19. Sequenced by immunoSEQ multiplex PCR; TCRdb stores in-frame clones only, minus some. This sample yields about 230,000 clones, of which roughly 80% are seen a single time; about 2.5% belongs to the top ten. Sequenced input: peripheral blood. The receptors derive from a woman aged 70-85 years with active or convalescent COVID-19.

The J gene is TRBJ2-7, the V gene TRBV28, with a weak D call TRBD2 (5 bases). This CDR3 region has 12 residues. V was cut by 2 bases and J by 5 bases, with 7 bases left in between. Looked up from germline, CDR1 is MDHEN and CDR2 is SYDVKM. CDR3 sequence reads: CASSLRGHEQYF. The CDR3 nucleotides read TGTGCCAGCAGTTTAAGAGGGCACGAGCAGTACTTC.

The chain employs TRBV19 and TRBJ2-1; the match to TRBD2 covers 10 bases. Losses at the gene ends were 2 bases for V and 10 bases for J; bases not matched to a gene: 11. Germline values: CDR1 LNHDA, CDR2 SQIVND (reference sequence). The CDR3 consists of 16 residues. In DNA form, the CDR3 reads TGTGCCAGTAGTATACCCCCCAGCGGGGGGGCCTGGGAGCAGTTCTTC. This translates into CASSIPPSGGAWEQFF. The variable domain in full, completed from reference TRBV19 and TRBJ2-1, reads DGGITQSPKYLFRKEGQNVTLSCEQNLNHDAMYWYRQDPGQGLRLIYYSQIVNDFQKGDIAEGYSVSREKKESFPLTVTSAQKNPTAFYLCASSIPPSGGAWEQFFGPGTRLTVL.

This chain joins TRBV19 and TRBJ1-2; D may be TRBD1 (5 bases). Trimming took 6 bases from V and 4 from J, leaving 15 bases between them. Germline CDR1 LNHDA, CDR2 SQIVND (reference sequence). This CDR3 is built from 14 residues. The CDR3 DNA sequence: TGTGCCAGTAGCGCCGACCTCGACAGCTATGGCTACACCTTC. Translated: CASSADLDSYGYTF.

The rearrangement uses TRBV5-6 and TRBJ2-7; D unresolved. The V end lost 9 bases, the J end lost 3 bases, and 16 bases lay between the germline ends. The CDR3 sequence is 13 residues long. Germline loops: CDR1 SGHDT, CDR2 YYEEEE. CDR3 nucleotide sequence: TGTGCCACCTCCCCTGGGCCGAACTACGAGCAGTACTTC. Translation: CATSPGPNYEQYF. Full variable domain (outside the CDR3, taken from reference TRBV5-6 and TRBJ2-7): DAGVTQSPTHLIKTRGQQVTLRCSPKSGHDTVSWYQQALGQGPQFIFQYYEEEERQRGNFPDRFSGHQFPNYSSELNVNALLLGDSALYLCATSPGPNYEQYFGPGTRLTVT.

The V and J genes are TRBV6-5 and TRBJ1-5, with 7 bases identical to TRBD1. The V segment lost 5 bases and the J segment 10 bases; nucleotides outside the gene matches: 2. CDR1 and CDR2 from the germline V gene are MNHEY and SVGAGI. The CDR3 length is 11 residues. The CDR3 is CASSRQGPQHF. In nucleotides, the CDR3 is TGTGCCAGCAGTAGACAGGGCCCCCAGCATTTT.

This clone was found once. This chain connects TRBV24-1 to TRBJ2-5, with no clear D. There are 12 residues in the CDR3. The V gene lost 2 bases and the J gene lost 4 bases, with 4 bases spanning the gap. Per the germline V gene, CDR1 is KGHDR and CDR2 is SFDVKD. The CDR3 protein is CATSDYGETQYF. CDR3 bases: TGTGCCACCAGTGATTACGGAGAGACCCAGTACTTC.

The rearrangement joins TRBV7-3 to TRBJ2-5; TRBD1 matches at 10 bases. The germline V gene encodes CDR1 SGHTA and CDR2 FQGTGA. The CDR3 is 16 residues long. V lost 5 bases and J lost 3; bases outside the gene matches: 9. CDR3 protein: CASSLSGTGAKETQYF. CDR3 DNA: TGTGCCAGCAGCCTATCCGGGACAGGGGCGAAAGAGACCCAGTACTTC. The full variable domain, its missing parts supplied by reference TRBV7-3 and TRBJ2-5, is GAGVSQTPSNKVTEKGKYVELRCDPISGHTALYWYRQSLGQGPEFLIYFQGTGAADDSGLPNDRFFAVRPEGSVSTLKIQRTERGDSAVYLCASSLSGTGAKETQYFGPGTRLLVL.

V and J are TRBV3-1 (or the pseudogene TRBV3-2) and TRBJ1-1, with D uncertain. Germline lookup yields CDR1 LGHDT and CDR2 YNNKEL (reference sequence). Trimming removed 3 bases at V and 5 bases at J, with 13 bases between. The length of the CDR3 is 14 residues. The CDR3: CASSQAFRSTEAFF. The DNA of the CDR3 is TGTGCCAGCAGCCAGGCTTTTAGGAGTACTGAAGCTTTCTTT.

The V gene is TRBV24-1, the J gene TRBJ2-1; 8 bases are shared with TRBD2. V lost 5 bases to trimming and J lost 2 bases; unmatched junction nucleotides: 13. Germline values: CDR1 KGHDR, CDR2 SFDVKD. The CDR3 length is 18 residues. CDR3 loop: CATSGVIGSGGTYNEQFF. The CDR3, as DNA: TGTGCCACCAGTGGCGTTATCGGGTCGGGAGGGACCTACAATGAGCAGTTCTTC.

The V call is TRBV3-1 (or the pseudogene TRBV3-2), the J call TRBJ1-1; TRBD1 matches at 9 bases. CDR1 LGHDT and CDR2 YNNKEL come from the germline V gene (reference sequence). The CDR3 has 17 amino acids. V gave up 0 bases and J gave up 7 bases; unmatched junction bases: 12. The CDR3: CASSQDPPGTGLNEAFF. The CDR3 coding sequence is TGTGCCAGCAGCCAAGATCCCCCTGGGACAGGGCTCAATGAAGCTTTCTTT.

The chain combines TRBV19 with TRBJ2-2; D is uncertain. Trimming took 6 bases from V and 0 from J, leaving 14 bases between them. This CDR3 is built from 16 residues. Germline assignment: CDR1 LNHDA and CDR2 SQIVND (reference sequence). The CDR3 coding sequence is TGTGCCAGTAGAAGCCTCGCGGCAGCGAACACCGGGGAGCTGTTTTTT. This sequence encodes CASRSLAAANTGELFF.

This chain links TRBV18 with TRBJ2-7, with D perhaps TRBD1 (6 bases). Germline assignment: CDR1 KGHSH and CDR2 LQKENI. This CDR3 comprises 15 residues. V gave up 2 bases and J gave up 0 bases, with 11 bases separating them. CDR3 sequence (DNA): TGTGCCAGCTCACCATACAGGGCGTCCTCCTACGAGCAGTACTTC. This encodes CASSPYRASSYEQYF. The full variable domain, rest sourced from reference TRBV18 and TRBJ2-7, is NAGVMQNPRHLVRRRGQEARLRCSPMKGHSHVYWYRQLPEEGLKFMVYLQKENIIDESGMPKERFSAEFPKEGPSILRIQQVVRGDSAAYFCASSPYRASSYEQYFGPGTRLTVT.

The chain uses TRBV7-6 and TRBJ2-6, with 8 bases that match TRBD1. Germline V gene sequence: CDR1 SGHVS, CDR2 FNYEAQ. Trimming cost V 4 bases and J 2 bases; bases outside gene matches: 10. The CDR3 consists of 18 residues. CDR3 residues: CASSSRQGLITGANVLTF. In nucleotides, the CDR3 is TGTGCCAGCAGCTCAAGACAGGGGCTAATAACTGGGGCCAACGTCCTGACTTTC.

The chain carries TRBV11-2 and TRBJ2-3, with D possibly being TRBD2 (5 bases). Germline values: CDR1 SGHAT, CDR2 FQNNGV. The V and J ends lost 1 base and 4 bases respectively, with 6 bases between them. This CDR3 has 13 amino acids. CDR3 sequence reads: CASSLGRADTQYF. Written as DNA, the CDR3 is TGTGCCAGCAGCTTAGGGCGGGCAGATACGCAGTATTTT.

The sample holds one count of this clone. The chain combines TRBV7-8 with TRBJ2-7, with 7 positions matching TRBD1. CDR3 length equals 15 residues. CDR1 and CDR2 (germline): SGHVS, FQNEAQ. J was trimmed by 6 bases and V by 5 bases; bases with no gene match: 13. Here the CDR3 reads CASSTRTGWGVEQYF. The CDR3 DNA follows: TGTGCCAGCAGCACCCGGACAGGTTGGGGAGTCGAGCAGTACTTC.

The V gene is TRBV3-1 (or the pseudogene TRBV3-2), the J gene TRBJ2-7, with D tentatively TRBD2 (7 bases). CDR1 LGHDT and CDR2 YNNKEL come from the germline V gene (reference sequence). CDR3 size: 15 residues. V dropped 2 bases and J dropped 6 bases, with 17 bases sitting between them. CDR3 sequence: CASSQWPSGGGEQYF. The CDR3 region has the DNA TGTGCCAGCAGCCAATGGCCTAGCGGAGGGGGCGAGCAGTACTTC.

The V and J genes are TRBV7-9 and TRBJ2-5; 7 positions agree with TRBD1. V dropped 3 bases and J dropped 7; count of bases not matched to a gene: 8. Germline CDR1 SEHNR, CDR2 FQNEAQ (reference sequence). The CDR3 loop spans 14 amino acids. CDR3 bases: TGTGCCAGCAGCTTGGGGCGACAGGGTGCGACCCAGTACTTC. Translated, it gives CASSLGRQGATQYF.

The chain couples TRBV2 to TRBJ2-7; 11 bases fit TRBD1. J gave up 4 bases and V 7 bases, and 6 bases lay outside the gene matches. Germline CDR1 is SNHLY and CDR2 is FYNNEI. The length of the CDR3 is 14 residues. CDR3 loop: CASTGQGAEYEQYF. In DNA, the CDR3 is TGTGCCAGCACCGGACAGGGGGCGGAATACGAGCAGTACTTC.

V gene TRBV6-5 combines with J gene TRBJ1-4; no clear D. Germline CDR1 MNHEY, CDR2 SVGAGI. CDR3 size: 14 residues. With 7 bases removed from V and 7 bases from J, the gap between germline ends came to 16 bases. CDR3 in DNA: TGTGCCAGCACCAAATGGGTTACAGCTGAAAAACTGTTTTTT. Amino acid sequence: CASTKWVTAEKLFF.

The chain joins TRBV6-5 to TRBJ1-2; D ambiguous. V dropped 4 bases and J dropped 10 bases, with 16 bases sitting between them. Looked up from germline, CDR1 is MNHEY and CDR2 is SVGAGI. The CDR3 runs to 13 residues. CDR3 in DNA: TGTGCCAGCAGTTCGCCCCGGAGGGAAGTCTACACCTTC. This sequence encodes CASSSPRREVYTF.